Each of the 32 T cell receptor beta chains below was sequenced from the same sample in a study of blood T cell repertoires in COVID-19. The repertoire was sequenced with immunoSEQ multiplex PCR; TCRdb's copy has only in-frame clones and lacks some. The profile shows roughly 340,000 clones, more than 75% of them singletons. Sequenced input: peripheral blood. These receptors all stem from a woman in her fifties or sixties with COVID-19, enrolled during active disease.

This clone has a single count. V is TRBV4-1 and J is TRBJ1-1; 7 nucleotides align to TRBD1. The CDR3 loop spans 13 amino acids. Trimming at V came to 4 bases and at J to 1 base, leaving 0 bases not matched to a gene. Looked up from germline, CDR1 is MGHRA and CDR2 is YSYEKL. Here the CDR3 DNA reads TGCGCCAGCAGCCGGACAGGGAACACTGAAGCTTTCTTT. Protein sequence: CASSRTGNTEAFF.

V is TRBV30 and J is TRBJ2-3; D possibly corresponds to TRBD2 (5 bases). Germline V gene data show CDR1 as GTSNPN and CDR2 as SVGIG (reference sequence). The CDR3 contains 15 residues. V was trimmed by 1 base and J by 2 bases, leaving 13 bases between them. For the CDR3, the DNA is TGTGCCTGGAGTGAGGCGGGTAGGAACACAGATACGCAGTATTTT. Translation: CAWSEAGRNTDTQYF.

This chain uses TRBV9 with TRBJ2-1; 16 bases line up with TRBD2. Trimming at V came to 3 bases and at J to 0 bases, leaving 12 bases not matched to a gene. The CDR3 has 21 amino acids. Germline-derived CDR1 and CDR2 are SGDLS and YYNGEE. CDR3 coding DNA: TGTGCCAGCAGCGCATACGCCGGGACTAGCGGGAGGGTTAGCTCCTACAATGAGCAGTTCTTC. Its protein is CASSAYAGTSGRVSSYNEQFF. The full variable domain, in which reference TRBV9 and TRBJ2-1 provide the parts outside the CDR3, is DSGVTQTPKHLITATGQRVTLRCSPRSGDLSVYWYQQSLDQGLQFLIQYYNGEERAKGNILERFSAQQFPDLHSELNLSSLELGDSALYFCASSAYAGTSGRVSSYNEQFFGPGTRLTVL.

The genes are TRBV6-2 or TRBV6-3 and TRBJ1-5; D remains unclear. The CDR3 runs to 14 residues. In germline, CDR1 is MNHEY, CDR2 SVGEGT. The V gene lost 5 bases and the J gene lost 4 bases, with 12 bases spanning the gap. CDR3 in DNA: TGTGCCAGCAGTAAAACAGCTCTAAATCAGCCCCAGCATTTT. Translated: CASSKTALNQPQHF.

This chain joins TRBV6-5 and TRBJ2-5, with 7 bases identical to TRBD1. V shed 5 bases and J 1 base; nucleotides not matched to a gene: 4. The germline gives CDR1 MNHEY, CDR2 SVGAGI. The CDR3 consists of 14 residues. This CDR3 is CASSHRTGQETQYF. The CDR3 coding sequence is TGTGCCAGCAGTCACAGGACAGGCCAAGAGACCCAGTACTTC.

This sequence joins TRBV19 and TRBJ1-5; 11 nucleotides align to TRBD1. Germline V CDR1 and CDR2: LNHDA, SQIVND (reference sequence). The CDR3 is 17 residues long. Germline trimming cut 5 bases from V and 4 bases from J; bases unmatched to any gene: 10. This CDR3 reads CASSPRDRGIGNQPQHF. For the CDR3, the DNA is TGTGCCAGTAGTCCCCGGGACAGGGGGATCGGGAATCAGCCCCAGCATTTT. The full variable domain, completed using reference TRBV19 and TRBJ1-5, is DGGITQSPKYLFRKEGQNVTLSCEQNLNHDAMYWYRQDPGQGLRLIYYSQIVNDFQKGDIAEGYSVSREKKESFPLTVTSAQKNPTAFYLCASSPRDRGIGNQPQHFGDGTRLSIL.

The V call is TRBV4-1, the J call TRBJ2-7, with D perhaps TRBD2 (10 bases). Trimming pared 0 bases from V and 5 bases from J, leaving 26 bases between. This CDR3 comprises 19 residues. The germline V gene encodes CDR1 MGHRA and CDR2 YSYEKL. The CDR3 coding sequence is TGCGCCAGCAGCCAAGATCGACAGGGGGGGACTAGCGATCCTGACGAGCAGTACTTC. It yields the protein CASSQDRQGGTSDPDEQYF.

The J gene is TRBJ1-1, the V gene TRBV6-2 or TRBV6-3; D remains ambiguous. Trimming left V 4 bases short and J 5 bases short, with 20 bases between. Looked up from germline, CDR1 is MNHEY and CDR2 is SVGEGT. The CDR3 length is 16 residues. This chain's CDR3 is CASSSTTYGRGTEAFF. CDR3 sequence (DNA): TGTGCCAGCAGTTCAACCACCTATGGTCGGGGTACTGAAGCTTTCTTT.

V is TRBV18 and J is TRBJ2-5, with a possible D match to TRBD1 (6 bases). V was cut by 3 bases and J by 5 bases, with 13 bases left in between. This CDR3 is 14 amino acids long. CDR1 KGHSH and CDR2 LQKENI come from the germline V gene. CDR3 DNA: TGTGCCAGCTCACCGAGTGGGGGCAGGGAGACCCAGTACTTC. It codes for CASSPSGGRETQYF.

This clone was found once. The chain has TRBV6-5 and TRBJ2-7; 7 bases line up with TRBD1. Germline V lookup: CDR1 MNHEY, CDR2 SVGAGI. The CDR3 loop spans 14 amino acids. The V and J ends lost 5 bases and 3 bases, in that order; junction bases with no gene match: 7. The DNA for the CDR3 is TGTGCCAGCAGTACGACAGGGTTTTTCTACGAGCAGTACTTC. Its protein product is CASSTTGFFYEQYF.

The table lists this clone with a count of one. CDR3 DNA: TGTGCCAGCAGCCAAAGACAGGGGCCTGAAGCTTTCTTT. Encoded protein: CASSQRQGPEAFF. This chain joins TRBV3-1 (or the pseudogene TRBV3-2) and TRBJ1-1, with 8 positions matching TRBD1. Looked up from germline, CDR1 is LGHDT and CDR2 is YNNKEL (reference sequence). V lost 2 bases, J lost 6 bases, and 2 bases stayed unmatched. This CDR3 spans 13 amino acids.

This chain links TRBV7-3 with TRBJ2-5; D not certain. This CDR3 has 11 residues. V was clipped by 5 bases and J by 5 bases, with 6 bases between them. Germline V gene data show CDR1 as SGHTA and CDR2 as FQGTGA. The DNA for the CDR3 is TGTGCCAGCAGCAATTCGGAGACCCAGTACTTC. Its protein is CASSNSETQYF.

V usage is TRBV6-2 or TRBV6-3 and J usage is TRBJ1-5, with a weak D call TRBD1 (5 bases). The germline gives CDR1 MNHEY, CDR2 SVGEGT. This CDR3 contains 17 residues. Trimming cost V 0 bases and J 2 bases, with 14 bases left between them. The CDR3 sequence is CASSYSNPGYGNQPQHF. In DNA, the CDR3 is TGTGCCAGCAGTTACTCGAATCCAGGGTACGGCAATCAGCCCCAGCATTTT.

The V and J genes are TRBV2 and TRBJ2-1, with TRBD1 as a possible D gene (5 bases). Germline V gives CDR1 SNHLY, CDR2 FYNNEI. Trimming stripped 10 bases from V and 8 bases from J, with 15 bases between. The length of the CDR3 is 12 residues. DNA for the CDR3: TGTGCCACAGTGGGGCTTGAGGATGAGCAGTTCTTC. It is translated as CATVGLEDEQFF. Drawing the rest from reference TRBV2 and TRBJ2-1, the complete variable domain is EPEVTQTPSHQVTQMGQEVILRCVPISNHLYFYWYRQILGQKVEFLVSFYNNEISEKSEIFDDQFSVERPDGSNFTLKIRSTKLEDSAMYFCATVGLEDEQFFGPGTRLTVL.

The chain has TRBV9 and TRBJ1-1; D unclear. V lost 1 base, J lost 1 base, and 8 bases lay in between. The CDR3 is 14 residues long. The germline gives CDR1 SGDLS, CDR2 YYNGEE. Here the CDR3 reads CASSVTTGNTEAFF. In nucleotides, the CDR3 is TGTGCCAGCAGCGTAACTACGGGGAACACTGAAGCTTTCTTT.

The J gene is TRBJ2-7, the V gene TRBV30, with TRBD2 matching over 8 bases. Unmatched junction bases numbered 14, after V lost 4 bases and J lost 6 bases. The CDR3 sequence is 15 residues long. The germline V gene has CDR1 GTSNPN and CDR2 SVGIG (reference sequence). Written as DNA, the CDR3 is TGTGCCTGGAACAGGGTGGGCGGGAGGATGGGCGAGCAGTACTTC. Translation gives CAWNRVGGRMGEQYF.

The genes are TRBV12-3 or TRBV12-4 and TRBJ1-1, with D possibly TRBD1 on 5 matching bases. V lost 3 bases and J 5 bases, leaving 7 bases between the germline ends. CDR3 length equals 12 residues. This CDR3 is CASSFGGTEAFF. CDR3 DNA sequence: TGTGCCAGCAGTTTTGGGGGGACTGAAGCTTTCTTT.

The V call is TRBV6-1, the J call TRBJ2-7, with a possible D match to TRBD2 (7 bases). Deletions cut 0 bases from V and 1 base from J, with 10 bases between. The CDR3 totals 15 residues. Germline CDR1 is MNHNS and CDR2 is SASEGT. CDR3 region: CASSEAGGLSYEQYF. The CDR3 nucleotides are TGTGCCAGCAGTGAAGCGGGGGGGCTATCCTACGAGCAGTACTTC.

This clone was seen just once. V and J are TRBV4-2 and TRBJ2-5, with a tentative D call TRBD2 (5 bases). Germline CDR1 and CDR2: LGHNA and YNFKEQ. There are 16 residues in the CDR3. Trimming stripped 4 bases from V and 1 base from J, with 16 bases between. Here the CDR3 reads CASSRSDGLGQETQYF. For the CDR3, the DNA is TGTGCCAGCAGCCGGTCGGACGGACTGGGCCAAGAGACCCAGTACTTC.

The genes are TRBV3-1 (or the pseudogene TRBV3-2) and TRBJ1-4; unclear D gene. This CDR3 has 12 residues. The V gene lost 1 base and the J gene lost 6 bases, with 3 bases spanning the gap. The germline V gene has CDR1 LGHDT and CDR2 YNNKEL (reference sequence). The CDR3 DNA reads TGTGCCAGCAGCCAAGTCGATGAAAAACTGTTTTTT. This gives the protein CASSQVDEKLFF.

This chain links TRBV16 with TRBJ2-7, with D perhaps matching TRBD1 (6 bases). Germline CDR1 is KGHSY and CDR2 is FQNENV. The CDR3 sequence is 14 residues long. V was trimmed by 0 bases and J by 6 bases, leaving 12 bases between them. The CDR3 region is CASSQSGAWGEQYF. The CDR3 bases are TGTGCCAGCAGCCAATCGGGGGCGTGGGGCGAGCAGTACTTC.

The chain carries TRBV6-6 and TRBJ1-1; tentative D call: TRBD1 (5 bases). Germline assignment: CDR1 MNHNY and CDR2 SVGAGI (reference sequence). V lost 6 bases to trimming and J lost 10 bases, with 18 bases between them. CDR3 length equals 13 residues. Written as DNA, the CDR3 is TGTGCCAGCAGCCAGGGAGGGGCCAAGGGAGCTTTCTTT. It yields the protein CASSQGGAKGAFF.

The rearrangement uses TRBV30 and TRBJ2-1, with D perhaps matching TRBD1 (6 bases). Germline V gene data show CDR1 as GTSNPN and CDR2 as SVGIG (reference sequence). Trimming removed 7 bases from V and 0 bases from J, with 25 bases in between. The CDR3 is 18 residues long. Here the CDR3 reads CALSTGWAGTFSYNEQFF. The DNA for the CDR3 is TGTGCCTTGTCCACAGGGTGGGCCGGGACCTTCTCCTACAATGAGCAGTTCTTC.

The gene calls are TRBV7-2 and TRBJ2-7; 9 nucleotides match TRBD2. The V and J ends lost 10 bases and 4 bases, in that order; junction bases with no gene match: 11. Germline lookup yields CDR1 SGHTA and CDR2 FQGNSA. The CDR3 has 14 residues. The CDR3 sequence: CATRSGGRGYEQYF. In nucleotides, the CDR3 is TGTGCCACTCGTTCAGGCGGGAGGGGGTACGAGCAGTACTTC.

For this clone: At one end, the junction sequence differs from germline, possibly due to a read error. The genes are TRBV5-4 and TRBJ1-1; 8 bases match TRBD1. The CDR3 consists of 14 residues. Germline CDR1 and CDR2: SGHNT and YYREEE (reference sequence). The CDR3 DNA is TGTGCCAGCAGCCCACTAGGACAGGGTGGTGGTACTCCCTTT. It encodes CASSPLGQGGGTPF. The whole variable domain, filled in from reference TRBV5-4 and TRBJ1-1, reads ETGVTQSPTHLIKTRGQQVTLRCSSQSGHNTVSWYQQALGQGPQFIFQYYREEENGRGNFPPRFSGLQFPNYSSELNVNALELDDSALYLCASSPLGQGGGTPFGQGTRLTVV.

This sequence joins TRBV19 and TRBJ1-1, with D unclear. Trimming stripped 7 bases from V and 1 base from J, with 13 bases between. CDR3 length: 14 amino acids. CDR1 is LNHDA, CDR2 SQIVND, per germline (reference sequence). The CDR3 DNA reads as TGTGCCAGTAAATCCCCTTCGAGGAACACTGAAGCTTTCTTT. Amino acids: CASKSPSRNTEAFF.

The chain carries TRBV6-5 and TRBJ2-2; 7 nucleotides align to TRBD1. After removal of 3 bases from V and 4 bases from J, the junction contained 8 bases not matched to a gene. The CDR3 loop spans 16 amino acids. The germline V gene encodes CDR1 MNHEY and CDR2 SVGAGI. CDR3 in amino acids: CASSYWYRGGTGELFF. DNA for the CDR3: TGTGCCAGCAGTTATTGGTACAGGGGTGGCACCGGGGAGCTGTTTTTT.

This chain connects TRBV5-1 to TRBJ2-1; 8 bases align to TRBD1. The ends lost 3 bases at V and 6 bases at J; junction bases unmatched: 11. Germline lookup yields CDR1 SGHRS and CDR2 YFSETQ. CDR3 length equals 16 residues. CDR3 amino acids: CASSSGQGGIVNEQFF. CDR3 nucleotides: TGCGCCAGCAGCTCCGGACAGGGAGGTATAGTCAATGAGCAGTTCTTC. The complete variable domain, with remaining parts taken from reference TRBV5-1 and TRBJ2-1, reads KAGVTQTPRYLIKTRGQQVTLSCSPISGHRSVSWYQQTPGQGLQFLFEYFSETQRNKGNFPGRFSGRQFSNSRSEMNVSTLELGDSALYLCASSSGQGGIVNEQFFGPGTRLTVL.

The chain employs TRBV2 and TRBJ2-5; D possibly corresponds to TRBD2 (6 bases). Germline CDR1 reads SNHLY; CDR2 reads FYNNEI. The CDR3 spans 15 residues. V lost 11 bases, J lost 5 bases, and 24 bases lay in between. CDR3 residues: CALNGGGHFSETQYF. The CDR3 DNA reads as TGTGCCCTCAACGGGGGAGGTCATTTTAGTGAGACCCAGTACTTC.

The chain employs TRBV4-1 and TRBJ2-1; 9 bases fit TRBD2. The CDR3 loop spans 19 amino acids. From germline, CDR1 is MGHRA and CDR2 YSYEKL. V was pared by 0 bases and J by 4 bases, with 13 bases of the junction left unmatched. The CDR3 DNA reads TGCGCCAGCAGCCAAGATAGCAATAGCGGGAGCCATTTTTACAATGAGCAGTTCTTC. Translated: CASSQDSNSGSHFYNEQFF.

V and J are TRBV2 and TRBJ1-5; TRBD1 matches at 8 bases. Germline V gives CDR1 SNHLY, CDR2 FYNNEI. V was clipped by 7 bases and J by 2 bases; unmatched bases: 7. The CDR3 covers 15 residues. For the CDR3, the DNA is TGTGCCAGCAATAGGGACAGGCAAGGCAATCAGCCCCAGCATTTT. Protein: CASNRDRQGNQPQHF.

CDR3 residues: CATSPAGGLYGYTF. The DNA for the CDR3 is TGTGCCACCAGTCCCGCAGGGGGCCTCTATGGCTACACCTTC. The chain is built from TRBV24-1 and TRBJ1-2, with TRBD1 matching 8 bases. CDR1 and CDR2 from the germline V gene are KGHDR and SFDVKD. Trimming took 6 bases from V and 4 from J; bases not matched to a gene: 6. The CDR3 consists of 14 residues.